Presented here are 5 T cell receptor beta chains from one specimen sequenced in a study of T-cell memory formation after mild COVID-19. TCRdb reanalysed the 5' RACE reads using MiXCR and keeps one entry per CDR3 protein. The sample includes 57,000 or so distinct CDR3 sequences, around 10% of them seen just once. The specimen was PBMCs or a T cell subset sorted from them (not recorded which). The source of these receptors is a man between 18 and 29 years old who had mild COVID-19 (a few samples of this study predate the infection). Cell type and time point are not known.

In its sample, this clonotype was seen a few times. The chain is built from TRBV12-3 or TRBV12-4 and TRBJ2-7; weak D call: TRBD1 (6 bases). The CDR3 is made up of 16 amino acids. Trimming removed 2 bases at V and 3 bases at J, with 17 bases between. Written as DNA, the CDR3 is TGTGCCAGCAGTTTACTCCCAGGGGCAGGGATCTACGAGCAGTACTTC. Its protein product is CASSLLPGAGIYEQYF.

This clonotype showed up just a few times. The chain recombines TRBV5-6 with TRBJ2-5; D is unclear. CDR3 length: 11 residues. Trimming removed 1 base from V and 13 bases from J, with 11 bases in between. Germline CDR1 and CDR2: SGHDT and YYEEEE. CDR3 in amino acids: CASSLLTHGYF. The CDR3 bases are TGTGCCAGCAGCTTGTTGACCCACGGGTACTTC.

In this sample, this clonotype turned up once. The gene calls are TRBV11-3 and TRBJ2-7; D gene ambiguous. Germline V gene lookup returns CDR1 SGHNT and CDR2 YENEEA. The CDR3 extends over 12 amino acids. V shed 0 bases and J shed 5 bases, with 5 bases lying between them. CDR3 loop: CASSLDRDEQYV. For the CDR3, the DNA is TGTGCCAGCAGCTTAGATCGGGACGAGCAGTACGTC.

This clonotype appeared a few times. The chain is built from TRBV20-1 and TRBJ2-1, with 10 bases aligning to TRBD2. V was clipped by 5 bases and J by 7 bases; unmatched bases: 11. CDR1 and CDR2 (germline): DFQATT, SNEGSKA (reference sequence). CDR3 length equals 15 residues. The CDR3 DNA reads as TGCAGTGCTCAGGGATTAGCGGGGGGACGGAATGAGCAGTTCTTC. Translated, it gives CSAQGLAGGRNEQFF.

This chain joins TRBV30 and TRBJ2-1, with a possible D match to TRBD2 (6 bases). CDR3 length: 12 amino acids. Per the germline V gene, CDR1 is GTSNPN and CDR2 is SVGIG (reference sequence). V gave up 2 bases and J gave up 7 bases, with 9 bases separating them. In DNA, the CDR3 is TGTGCCTGGAGTCTTGGGGGGAATGAGCAGTTCTTC. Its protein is CAWSLGGNEQFF.